The present T cell receptor beta chain was sequenced within a study of tumor and adjacent non-tumor tissue in lung cancer. Study-wide results and caveats: Significantly higher TCR diversity was found in tumor than normal lung.

No cell sorting was done before RNA was extracted from the tissue. Three rounds of nested PCR, following a modified ARM-PCR protocol, produced the TCRbeta library. TCRdb reanalysed the multiplex PCR reads using MiXCR and keeps one entry per CDR3 protein. The sample yields approximately 75,000 distinct CDR3 sequences, around four fifths seen once. As regards this clonotype: As yet, its antigen is unknown. The CDR3 does not close with the conserved phenylalanine or tryptophan, likely indicating a read error.

This CDR3 spans 15 amino acids. Germline-derived CDR1 and CDR2 are SGHDN and FVKESK. V lost 3 bases to trimming and J lost 2 bases, with 13 bases between them. The sequenced sample consisted of lung tumor tissue. This clonotype was obtained from a woman between 45 and 60 years old with non-small cell lung cancer. The J gene is TRBJ2-5, the V gene TRBV14; a possible D gene is TRBD2 (6 bases). The CDR3 nucleotides are TGTGCCAGCAGCCAGGGCGGGACTTTGCAAGAGACCCAGTACTAC. Protein sequence: CASSQGGTLQETQYY.